A selection of T cell receptor beta chains follows, all from one sample in a study of molecular identifiers for immune sequencing clone quantification. A single record per CDR3 protein comes from TCRdb applying MiXCR to the PCR reads. Of around 470,000 distinct CDR3 sequences in the sample, over 20% were seen once. Sequencing was done on a sample of naive CD8+ T cells from blood, with Jurkat cell RNA spiked in. The receptors here all came from a human donor in good health. Some libraries in this study had Jurkat cell RNA spiked in. CDR3s include the opening cysteine and the closing phenylalanine or tryptophan. Each record gives: D gene, V gene, clone size, J gene, CDR3 length, CDR3 DNA, CDR3 protein. The D gene is left open where the match is weak. Clone sizes are given selectively: once, few, many, or a class where the clone is expanded.

d_call: TRBD2; v_call: TRBV2; clone_size: -; j_call: TRBJ2-3; cdr3_length: 17; cdr3_nt: TGTGCCAGCGCCCTGACTAAGCGGGGGGGGTTCACAGATACGCAGTATTTT; cdr3_aa: CASALTKRGGFTDTQYF
d_call: TRBD1; v_call: TRBV20-1; clone_size: many; j_call: TRBJ1-6; cdr3_length: 13; cdr3_nt: TGCAGTGCTACGGACAGGGCGGATTCACCCCTCCACTTT; cdr3_aa: CSATDRADSPLHF
d_call: -; v_call: TRBV30; clone_size: many; j_call: TRBJ1-1; cdr3_length: 13; cdr3_nt: TGTGCCTGGAGTGGATCGGCCTACACTGAAGCTTTCTTT; cdr3_aa: CAWSGSAYTEAFF
d_call: -; v_call: TRBV29-1; clone_size: few; j_call: TRBJ2-1; cdr3_length: 15; cdr3_nt: TGCAGCGTCCTTACGGATTTAGCCTTATACAATGAGCAGTTCTTC; cdr3_aa: CSVLTDLALYNEQFF
d_call: -; v_call: TRBV30; clone_size: -; j_call: TRBJ2-3; cdr3_length: 13; cdr3_nt: TGTGCCTGGAATCCGACAGGCGGGGATACGCAGTATTTT; cdr3_aa: CAWNPTGGDTQYF
d_call: -; v_call: TRBV19; clone_size: -; j_call: TRBJ1-5; cdr3_length: 13; cdr3_nt: TGTGCCAGTAGTATAGGGTTCAGTCAGCCCCAGCATTTT; cdr3_aa: CASSIGFSQPQHF
d_call: -; v_call: TRBV18; clone_size: many; j_call: TRBJ2-3; cdr3_length: 13; cdr3_nt: TGTGCCAGCAGCCCTCCAGCCGCAGATACGCAGTATTTT; cdr3_aa: CASSPPAADTQYF
d_call: TRBD2; v_call: TRBV12-3/TRBV12-4; clone_size: -; j_call: TRBJ2-3; cdr3_length: 15; cdr3_nt: TGTGCCAGCAGCCGGACTAGCGGGGTCCCAGATACGCAGTATTTT; cdr3_aa: CASSRTSGVPDTQYF
d_call: -; v_call: TRBV20-1; clone_size: many; j_call: TRBJ1-5; cdr3_length: 15; cdr3_nt: TGCAGTGCTAGAGATCATACCGAAGGAGGACAGCCCCAGCATTTT; cdr3_aa: CSARDHTEGGQPQHF
d_call: -; v_call: TRBV6-5; clone_size: many; j_call: TRBJ2-6; cdr3_length: 16; cdr3_nt: TGTGCCAGCAGTTACTCGTCCCTCTCTGGGGCCAACGTCCTGACTTTC; cdr3_aa: CASSYSSLSGANVLTF
d_call: -; v_call: TRBV2; clone_size: many; j_call: TRBJ1-1; cdr3_length: 12; cdr3_nt: TGTGCCAGCAGTGTAGACAGGAGTGAAGCTTTCTTT; cdr3_aa: CASSVDRSEAFF